The T cell receptor beta chain described here comes from a study of T cells in Graves' hyperthyroidism and ophthalmopathy. Study findings and constraints: Blood also showed most of the thyroid clonotypes that were expanded above 0.001. Ophthalmopathy was predicted by the model a median of 6.5 months ahead of onset. Ophthalmopathy stood apart from stable hyperthyroidism in a 13 V-J model.

This CDR3 contains 15 residues. V trimming: 6 bases; J trimming: 0 bases; junction bases outside the gene matches: 4. Germline CDR1 is SGHAT and CDR2 is FQNNGV. Patients showing uncontrolled infection, other autoimmune disease, pregnancy or lactation were ineligible. The CDR3 regions of TCR beta were amplified from RNA transcripts. HTBI primers were the set used in a first-round RT-PCR of the TCR CDR3. TCRdb reprocessed the multiplex PCR reads with MiXCR, giving one entry per CDR3 protein. The sample shows about 640,000 distinct CDR3 sequences, about 45% of them seen only once. On this clonotype: Antigen specificity is unknown.

This receptor was taken from an adult man with Graves' disease, either hyperthyroidism or ophthalmopathy (not recorded which). Material: peripheral blood or thyroid tissue (not recorded which). V and J are TRBV11-2 and TRBJ2-2, with 7 nucleotides matching TRBD2. The CDR3, as DNA: TGTGCCAGCAGACCCGGGACTACGAACACCGGGGAGCTGTTTTTT. It is translated as CASRPGTTNTGELFF. Complete variable domain (other parts from reference TRBV11-2 and TRBJ2-2): EAGVAQSPRYKIIEKRQSVAFWCNPISGHATLYWYQQILGQGPKLLIQFQNNGVVDDSQLPKDRFSAERLKGVDSTLKIQPAKLEDSAVYLCASRPGTTNTGELFFGEGSRLTVL.